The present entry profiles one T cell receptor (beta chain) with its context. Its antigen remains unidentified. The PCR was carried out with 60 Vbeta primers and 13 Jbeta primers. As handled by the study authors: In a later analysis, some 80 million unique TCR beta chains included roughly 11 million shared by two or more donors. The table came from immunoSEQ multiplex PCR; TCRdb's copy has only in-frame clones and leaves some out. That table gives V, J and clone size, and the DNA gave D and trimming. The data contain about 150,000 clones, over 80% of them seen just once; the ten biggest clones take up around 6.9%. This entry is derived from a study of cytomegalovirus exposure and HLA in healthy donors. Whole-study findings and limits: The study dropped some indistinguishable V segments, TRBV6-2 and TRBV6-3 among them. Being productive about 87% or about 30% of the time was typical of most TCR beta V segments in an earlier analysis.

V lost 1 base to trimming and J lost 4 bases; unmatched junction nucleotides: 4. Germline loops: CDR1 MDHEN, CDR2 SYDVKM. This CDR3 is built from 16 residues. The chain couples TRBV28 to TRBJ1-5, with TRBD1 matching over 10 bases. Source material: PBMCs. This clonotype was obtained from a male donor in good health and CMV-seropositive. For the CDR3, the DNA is TGTGCCAGCAGTTTATTATGGGACAGGGGAAATCAGCCCCAGCATTTT. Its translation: CASSLLWDRGNQPQHF. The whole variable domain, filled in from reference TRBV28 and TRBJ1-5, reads DVKVTQSSRYLVKRTGEKVFLECVQDMDHENMFWYRQDPGLGLRLIYFSYDVKMKEKGDIPEGYSVSREKKERFSLILESASTNQTSMYLCASSLLWDRGNQPQHFGDGTRLSIL.